This TCR beta chain was sequenced for a study of identical twins. The germline V and J ends were trimmed by 0 bases and 6 bases, with 10 bases remaining between them. There are 13 residues in the CDR3. CDR1 and CDR2 (germline): SGHRS, YFSETQ. MiXCR, applied by TCRdb to the 5' RACE reads, yields one record per CDR3 protein. The sample has hundreds of thousands of distinct CDR3 sequences; over 15% are singletons. This clonotype was observed a few times. The same sample was also used in a study of T cells expressing NK-cell markers.

The TCR originated in a young woman in good health. Sequenced: PBMCs. This chain connects TRBV5-1 to TRBJ2-7, with TRBD1 as a possible D gene (5 bases). The CDR3 DNA follows: TGCGCCAGCAGCTTGGTAGATACAGGCGAGCAGTACTTC. The encoded protein is CASSLVDTGEQYF.